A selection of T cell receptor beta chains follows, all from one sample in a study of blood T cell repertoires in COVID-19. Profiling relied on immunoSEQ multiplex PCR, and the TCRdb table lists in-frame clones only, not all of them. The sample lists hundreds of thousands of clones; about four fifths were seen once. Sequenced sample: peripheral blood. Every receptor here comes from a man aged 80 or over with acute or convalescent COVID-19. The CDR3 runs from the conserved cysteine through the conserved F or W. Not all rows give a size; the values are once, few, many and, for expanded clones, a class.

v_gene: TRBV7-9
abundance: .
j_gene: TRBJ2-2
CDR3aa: CASSKGGPNTGELFF

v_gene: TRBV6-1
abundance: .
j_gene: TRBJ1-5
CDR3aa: CASSETYSFNQPQHF

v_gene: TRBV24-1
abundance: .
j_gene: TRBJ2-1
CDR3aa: CATSLPRDSYNEQFF

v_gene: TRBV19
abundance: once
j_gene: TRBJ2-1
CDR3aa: CASSPRQGLLSWDNEQFF

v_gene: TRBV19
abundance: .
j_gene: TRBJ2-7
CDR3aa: CASRRGQGDQYEQYF

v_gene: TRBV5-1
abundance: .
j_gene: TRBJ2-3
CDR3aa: CASSLAGRVSDTQYF

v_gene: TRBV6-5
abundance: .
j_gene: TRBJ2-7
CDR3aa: CATKRTGGVYEQYF

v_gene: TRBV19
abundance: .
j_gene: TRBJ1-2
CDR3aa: CASREGGTGLRSLNGYTF

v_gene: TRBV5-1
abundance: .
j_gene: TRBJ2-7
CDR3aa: CASSLIDSRTYEQYF

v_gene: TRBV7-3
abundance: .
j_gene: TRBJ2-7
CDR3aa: CASSLTIEYEQYF

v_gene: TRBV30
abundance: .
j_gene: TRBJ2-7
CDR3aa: CAWSFVGSEQYF

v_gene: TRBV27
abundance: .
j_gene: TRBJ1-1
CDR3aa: CASSPRFTGGNTEAFF

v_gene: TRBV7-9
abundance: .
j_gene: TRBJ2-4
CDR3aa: CASSLLAEADF

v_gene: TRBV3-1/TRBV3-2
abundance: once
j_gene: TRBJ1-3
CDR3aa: CASSQGQGAGNTIYF

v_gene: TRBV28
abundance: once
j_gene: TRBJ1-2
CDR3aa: CASRDRASYGYTF

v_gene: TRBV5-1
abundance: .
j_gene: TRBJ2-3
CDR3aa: CASSTGDRPSTDTQYF